The entry below gives a single T cell receptor (beta chain) sequence along with its context. Its antigen is currently unknown. The authors divided CD4+ cells into CD45RA+ naive and CD45RA-negative memory subsets. The CDR3 totals 14 residues. V gave up 5 bases and J gave up 2 bases, with 11 bases separating them. Germline lookup yields CDR1 SEHNR and CDR2 FQNEAQ (reference sequence). This record comes from a study of shared clonotypes between healthy human individuals. About the research overall: Researchers assigned three CD4 naive, three CD4 memory, two CD8 naive and one CD8 memory plate to each donor. General study results and limits: A handful of donors had 4% to 6.5% of their naive CD4 clonotypes in common. Generation probability values for non-shared clonotypes were lower than those for clonotypes shared by all four donors.

Sequencing was performed with immunoSEQ multiplex PCR; in TCRdb, only in-frame clones are kept and a portion is missing. The sample records approximately 720,000 clones, 72% being singletons. Material: memory CD4+ T cells sorted from blood. Subset meaning: CD45RA-negative fraction. This chain connects TRBV7-9 to TRBJ2-3, with TRBD1 as a possible D gene (6 bases). The TCR was taken from a woman under 40 in good health. The CDR3 DNA is TGTGCCAGCAGCCAACAGGGCTACACAGATACGCAGTATTTT. It translates to CASSQQGYTDTQYF. Full variable domain (rest looked up from reference TRBV7-9 and TRBJ2-3): DTGVSQNPRHKITKRGQNVTFRCDPISEHNRLYWYRQTLGQGPEFLTYFQNEAQLEKSRLLSDRFSAERPKGSFSTLEIQRTEQGDSAMYLCASSQQGYTDTQYFGPGTRLTVL.